The 32 T cell receptor beta chains below come from one sample, sequenced in a study of cytomegalovirus exposure and HLA in healthy donors. The PCR contained 60 Vbeta and 13 Jbeta primers. The repertoire was sequenced with immunoSEQ multiplex PCR; TCRdb's copy has only in-frame clones and lacks some. Among under 200,000 clones listed, 80% to 90% were seen once. Sequencing was done on a sample of PBMCs. The receptors were sampled from a woman between 25 and 40 years old in good health and CMV-seronegative.

Points on this clone: The sample has other DNA sequences that encode this CDR3 too. The chain combines TRBV9 with TRBJ2-2, with 8 bases matching TRBD2. The CDR3 has 16 amino acids. With V trimmed by 0 bases and J by 3 bases, 4 bases remained unmatched. Germline V gene sequence: CDR1 SGDLS, CDR2 YYNGEE. In DNA form, the CDR3 reads TGTGCCAGCAGCGTAGGGGCGGGAGGAGACACCGGGGAGCTGTTTTTT. Amino acid sequence: CASSVGAGGDTGELFF.

As for this clone: The same CDR3 is also encoded by other DNA sequences in this sample. The rearrangement links TRBV5-1 to TRBJ2-7; 7 positions agree with TRBD2. The germline V gene encodes CDR1 SGHRS and CDR2 YFSETQ. This CDR3 spans 15 amino acids. The V and J ends lost 0 bases and 0 bases, in that order; junction bases with no gene match: 3. The CDR3 DNA sequence: TGCGCCAGCAGCTTGGTGGCGGGGGACTCCTACGAGCAGTACTTC. It codes for CASSLVAGDSYEQYF.

The V gene is TRBV5-8, the J gene TRBJ2-6; no firm D call. This CDR3 spans 16 amino acids. CDR1 is SGHTS, CDR2 YDEGEE, per germline. With 6 bases removed from V and 1 base from J, the gap between germline ends came to 14 bases. This CDR3 is CASTKSQVSGANVLTF. CDR3 nucleotides: TGTGCCAGCACTAAGAGTCAGGTTTCTGGGGCCAACGTCCTGACTTTC.

The chain joins TRBV6-1 to TRBJ2-3; 11 positions agree with TRBD1. V was clipped by 4 bases and J by 6 bases; unmatched bases: 3. Germline V CDR1 and CDR2: MNHNS, SASEGT. The CDR3 consists of 14 residues. The CDR3 bases are TGTGCCAGCAGTGGGACAGGGGGCGTGGATACGCAGTATTTT. Its protein product is CASSGTGGVDTQYF.

The V and J genes are TRBV6-1 and TRBJ1-1; D is uncertain. The ends were cut back, 5 bases at V and 5 bases at J, with 12 bases in the middle. The CDR3 has 13 residues. Germline-derived CDR1 and CDR2 are MNHNS and SASEGT. CDR3 amino acids: CASSFFPRTEAFF. The CDR3 bases are TGTGCCAGCAGTTTCTTTCCGAGGACTGAAGCTTTCTTT.

The rearrangement joins TRBV5-1 to TRBJ2-7; D perhaps matches TRBD1 (8 bases). Germline values: CDR1 SGHRS, CDR2 YFSETQ. The CDR3 runs to 19 residues. Between the trimmed V and J ends, which lost 0 bases and 3 bases, there was a span of 25 bases. CDR3 protein: CASSLDGGTGDYHGYEQYF. The CDR3 DNA reads as TGCGCCAGCAGCTTGGACGGGGGGACAGGAGATTATCACGGCTACGAGCAGTACTTC.

The chain employs TRBV5-1 and TRBJ1-2; D is undetermined. Germline lookup yields CDR1 SGHRS and CDR2 YFSETQ. Trimming removed 4 bases at V and 8 bases at J, with 15 bases between. The CDR3 is 13 residues long. CDR3 sequence reads: CASSPGGKEGYTF. CDR3 bases: TGCGCCAGCAGCCCCGGCGGCAAGGAGGGCTACACCTTC.

The chain uses TRBV15 and TRBJ1-4; D may be TRBD1 (6 bases). V shed 8 bases and J shed 4 bases, with 14 bases lying between them. Germline loops: CDR1 LNHNV, CDR2 YYDKDF (reference sequence). This CDR3 is built from 14 residues. The CDR3 DNA sequence: TGTGCCACCGACCCGGGGGGCCTTAATGAAAAACTGTTTTTT. This translates into CATDPGGLNEKLFF. Filled out from reference TRBV15 and TRBJ1-4, the complete variable domain reads DAMVIQNPRYQVTQFGKPVTLSCSQTLNHNVMYWYQQKSSQAPKLLFHYYDKDFNNEADTPDNFQSRRPNTSFCFLDIRSPGLGDTAMYLCATDPGGLNEKLFFGSGTQLSVL.

The gene calls are TRBV28 and TRBJ1-4, with TRBD1 identical over 7 bases. Per germline, CDR1 MDHEN and CDR2 SYDVKM. The trim removed 5 bases at V and 6 bases at J, leaving 3 bases unmatched. The CDR3 totals 13 residues. CDR3 amino acids: CASSDGTDEKLFF. CDR3 nucleotides: TGTGCCAGCAGTGATGGGACAGATGAAAAACTGTTTTTT.

The chain uses TRBV14 and TRBJ2-7; 11 nucleotides match TRBD2. Germline CDR1 SGHDN, CDR2 FVKESK. This CDR3 comprises 18 residues. Trimming cost V 4 bases and J 3 bases; bases outside gene matches: 14. For the CDR3, the DNA is TGTGCCAGCAGCCGAGTAGCGGGAGGGCCTTTCATTTTCTACGAGCAGTACTTC. It specifies CASSRVAGGPFIFYEQYF.

This chain connects TRBV6-1 to TRBJ2-7; D gene uncertain. The CDR3 is 15 amino acids. The V end lost 8 bases, the J end lost 4 bases, and 21 bases lay between the germline ends. CDR1 MNHNS and CDR2 SASEGT come from the germline V gene. For the CDR3, the DNA is TGTGCCAGCTCTGGAGTGGTCAGAGTAGAGTACGAGCAGTACTTC. Its translation is CASSGVVRVEYEQYF.

The chain carries TRBV5-1 and TRBJ2-3; TRBD1 matches 10 bases. V shed 4 bases and J 7 bases; nucleotides not matched to a gene: 9. The CDR3 contains 15 residues. Looked up from germline, CDR1 is SGHRS and CDR2 is YFSETQ. CDR3: CASSDSRQGANTQYF. The DNA of the CDR3 is TGCGCCAGCAGCGACTCCCGACAGGGGGCGAATACGCAGTATTTT.

The rearrangement joins TRBV19 to TRBJ2-1; D is possibly TRBD1 (6 bases). Germline CDR1 is LNHDA and CDR2 is SQIVND (reference sequence). The CDR3 contains 14 residues. The V end lost 4 bases, the J end lost 10 bases, and 17 bases lay between the germline ends. In DNA form, the CDR3 reads TGTGCCAGTAGTAGCAACCACCAGGGACACGAGCAGTTCTTC. As protein: CASSSNHQGHEQFF.

The CDR3 region is CASSKPLGDSATGANVLTF. In DNA form, the CDR3 reads TGCGCCAGCAGCAAACCCCTTGGGGACAGTGCGACGGGGGCCAACGTCCTGACTTTC. This chain connects TRBV4-1 to TRBJ2-6, with 7 bases aligning to TRBD1. The CDR3 consists of 19 residues. The V gene end was trimmed by 5 bases and the J gene end by 4 bases; junction bases not matched to a gene: 17. Germline assignment: CDR1 MGHRA and CDR2 YSYEKL.

This chain links TRBV7-8 with TRBJ2-3; 10 bases match TRBD2. Germline assignment: CDR1 SGHVS and CDR2 FQNEAQ. The CDR3 has 17 residues. V lost 5 bases to trimming and J lost 9 bases; unmatched junction nucleotides: 17. The CDR3 bases are TGTGCCAGCAGCCAAGTTGTGCTAGCGGGAGAAGGAGGGACGCAGTATTTT. This gives the protein CASSQVVLAGEGGTQYF.

This chain connects TRBV6-5 to TRBJ2-7; TRBD2 matches at 14 bases. V lost 2 bases to trimming and J lost 4 bases; unmatched junction nucleotides: 4. Looked up from germline, CDR1 is MNHEY and CDR2 is SVGAGI. The CDR3 sequence is 16 residues long. The CDR3 DNA sequence: TGTGCCAGCAGTTACACATGGACTAGCGGGGGGTACGAGCAGTACTTC. Translating it yields CASSYTWTSGGYEQYF.

This rearrangement joins TRBV2 to TRBJ2-7; D ambiguous. V shed 7 bases and J shed 5 bases, with 9 bases lying between them. CDR3 length equals 11 residues. Per germline, CDR1 SNHLY and CDR2 FYNNEI. CDR3 nucleotides: TGTGCCAGCAATGCCTTAGACGAGCAGTACTTC. Protein sequence: CASNALDEQYF.

The chain employs TRBV5-4 and TRBJ2-7, with D possibly matching TRBD2 (5 bases). Germline-derived CDR1 and CDR2 are SGHNT and YYREEE (reference sequence). The CDR3 runs 13 residues. Trimming cost V 5 bases and J 2 bases, with 11 bases left between them. The CDR3 protein is CASSLGSAYEQYF. CDR3 sequence (DNA): TGTGCCAGCAGTCTAGGTAGCGCCTACGAGCAGTACTTC.

The chain joins TRBV6-5 to TRBJ2-7, with 7 bases aligning to TRBD1. Per the germline V gene, CDR1 is MNHEY and CDR2 is SVGAGI. Trimming cost V 10 bases and J 3 bases; bases outside gene matches: 9. This CDR3 region has 13 residues. The CDR3 DNA is TGTGCCACCGGGGACAGTTCGTTCTACGAGCAGTACTTC. Translation: CATGDSSFYEQYF.

The rearrangement joins TRBV2 to TRBJ2-1; TRBD2 might be the D (6 bases). This CDR3 spans 16 amino acids. Germline V CDR1 and CDR2: SNHLY, FYNNEI. Trimming took off 4 bases at V and 4 bases at J, with 17 bases between the two ends. The CDR3 coding sequence is TGTGCCAGCAGTGGGGTGGGTAGCGGCGATTACAATGAGCAGTTCTTC. It translates to CASSGVGSGDYNEQFF.

This sequence joins TRBV29-1 and TRBJ2-1, with TRBD2 as a possible D gene (6 bases). CDR1 SQVTM and CDR2 ANQGSEA come from the germline V gene. Between the trimmed V and J ends, which lost 0 bases and 11 bases, there was a span of 11 bases. The CDR3 is 12 amino acids. The chain's CDR3 is CSVEESAGKQFF. CDR3 sequence (DNA): TGCAGCGTTGAAGAATCCGCGGGAAAGCAGTTCTTC.

In this sample, this clone turned up once. The chain has TRBV2 and TRBJ1-1, with D perhaps matching TRBD1 (6 bases). Between the trimmed V and J ends, which lost 4 bases and 0 bases, there was a span of 9 bases. CDR1 and CDR2 from the germline V gene are SNHLY and FYNNEI. This CDR3 comprises 14 residues. This CDR3 is CASSVRGMNTEAFF. DNA of the CDR3: TGTGCCAGCAGTGTCAGGGGTATGAACACTGAAGCTTTCTTT.

V is TRBV28 and J is TRBJ2-7; 12 nucleotides agree with TRBD2. Germline V gives CDR1 MDHEN, CDR2 SYDVKM. V lost 0 bases, J lost 3 bases, and 0 bases stayed unmatched. The CDR3 runs to 15 residues. CDR3 sequence: CASSLWTSGSYEQYF. The CDR3 DNA reads as TGTGCCAGCAGTTTATGGACTAGCGGGAGCTACGAGCAGTACTTC.

V usage is TRBV29-1 and J usage is TRBJ2-3; 8 bases fit TRBD1. Germline V lookup: CDR1 SQVTM, CDR2 ANQGSEA. This CDR3 contains 14 residues. After removal of 6 bases from V and 4 bases from J, the junction contained 9 bases not matched to a gene. CDR3 protein: CSVGRTGTADTQYF. As DNA, the CDR3 is TGCAGCGTGGGGAGGACAGGGACCGCAGATACGCAGTATTTT.

This chain uses TRBV5-1 with TRBJ2-7, with 8 bases identical to TRBD2. The CDR3 runs to 15 residues. The germline V gene encodes CDR1 SGHRS and CDR2 YFSETQ. Losses at the gene ends were 4 bases for V and 4 bases for J; bases not matched to a gene: 10. The CDR3, as DNA: TGCGCCAGCAGCGCCGGGGGGGCCACGACTTACGAGCAGTACTTC. Translation gives CASSAGGATTYEQYF.

CDR3: CASSQSVKETQYF. CDR3 in DNA: TGTGCCAGCAGCCAATCGGTGAAAGAGACCCAGTACTTC. J is TRBJ2-5 and V is TRBV14, with D unclear. The V and J ends lost 2 bases and 3 bases respectively, with 7 bases between them. The CDR3 loop spans 13 amino acids. CDR1 and CDR2 (germline): SGHDN, FVKESK.

The chain couples TRBV6-5 to TRBJ2-5; possibly TRBD1 for D (6 bases). The CDR3 is 13 amino acids. Trimming cost V 6 bases and J 5 bases, with 13 bases left between them. Per the germline V gene, CDR1 is MNHEY and CDR2 is SVGAGI. CDR3 sequence (DNA): TGTGCCAGCAGCCGCAGGGGCCGCGAGACCCAGTACTTC. Its translation is CASSRRGRETQYF.

This clone was counted between two and nine times. The CDR3 is CASSPPRQGAEDGYTF. The CDR3 nucleotides are TGTGCCAGCTCCCCGCCAAGACAGGGGGCGGAGGATGGCTACACCTTC. The V call is TRBV18, the J call TRBJ1-2; the match to TRBD1 covers 10 bases. Germline V lookup: CDR1 KGHSH, CDR2 LQKENI. J lost 6 bases, V lost 6 bases, and 13 bases had no gene match. The CDR3 is 16 residues long.

The V call is TRBV30, the J call TRBJ2-1; D may be TRBD2 (7 bases). This CDR3 spans 16 amino acids. From germline, CDR1 is GTSNPN and CDR2 SVGIG (reference sequence). Trimming cost V 1 base and J 0 bases, with 13 bases left between them. Here the CDR3 DNA reads TGTGCCTGGAGTGGAGTTGCGGGGGCCTCCTACAATGAGCAGTTCTTC. Translation gives CAWSGVAGASYNEQFF.

V and J are TRBV5-1 and TRBJ1-1; D unresolved. The CDR3 runs to 15 residues. Germline V gene sequence: CDR1 SGHRS, CDR2 YFSETQ. Trimming pared 0 bases from V and 0 bases from J, leaving 9 bases between. The CDR3 coding sequence is TGCGCCAGCAGCTTGGGGGCAGCTATGAACACTGAAGCTTTCTTT. It is translated as CASSLGAAMNTEAFF. Full variable domain (remainder filled in from reference TRBV5-1 and TRBJ1-1): KAGVTQTPRYLIKTRGQQVTLSCSPISGHRSVSWYQQTPGQGLQFLFEYFSETQRNKGNFPGRFSGRQFSNSRSEMNVSTLELGDSALYLCASSLGAAMNTEAFFGQGTRLTVV.

This clone showed up just once. The chain combines TRBV4-1 with TRBJ2-2; TRBD2 agrees at 7 bases. The V gene end was trimmed by 2 bases and the J gene end by 2 bases; junction bases not matched to a gene: 11. Germline CDR1 MGHRA, CDR2 YSYEKL. The CDR3 runs to 18 residues. The CDR3 DNA reads as TGCGCCAGCAGCCAAAGAGGGGCTAGCGGAGCTAACACCGGGGAGCTGTTTTTT. Encoded protein: CASSQRGASGANTGELFF.

This clone was picked up one time. At the DNA level, this CDR3 is encoded by other sequences in the same sample as well. The rearrangement joins TRBV5-1 to TRBJ2-1; 12 bases agree with TRBD2. V lost 3 bases and J lost 4; bases outside the gene matches: 2. The CDR3 totals 15 residues. Germline values: CDR1 SGHRS, CDR2 YFSETQ. Here the CDR3 reads CASSSTSGGYNEQFF. The CDR3 region has the DNA TGCGCCAGCAGCTCGACTAGCGGGGGATACAATGAGCAGTTCTTC.